These 19 T cell receptor beta chains were all obtained from the same sample, sequenced in a study of T cell responses to AZD1222 COVID-19 vaccine. TCRdb keeps only in-frame clones here, not all; method: immunoSEQ multiplex PCR. Of some 120,000 clones in the sample, approximately 88% were seen once. The source was peripheral blood, collected on day 0 of AZD1222 vaccination. These receptors were obtained from an adult in good health.

The chain employs TRBV9 and TRBJ2-2, with D tentatively TRBD1 (6 bases). Trimming removed 3 bases at V and 2 bases at J, with 8 bases between. CDR1 SGDLS and CDR2 YYNGEE come from the germline V gene. This CDR3 comprises 14 residues. CDR3 bases: TGTGCCAGCAGCGCCGGGACAAACACCGGGGAGCTGTTTTTT. Protein: CASSAGTNTGELFF.

This sequence joins TRBV29-1 and TRBJ1-1, with D possibly being TRBD1 (5 bases). CDR1 SQVTM and CDR2 ANQGSEA come from the germline V gene. Between the trimmed V and J ends, which lost 5 bases and 0 bases, there was a span of 10 bases. The CDR3 runs to 13 residues. CDR3 residues: CSVSGLMNTEAFF. As DNA, the CDR3 is TGCAGCGTTTCAGGGCTCATGAACACTGAAGCTTTCTTT.

The chain recombines TRBV5-1 with TRBJ2-5; 10 bases map to TRBD1. Germline assignment: CDR1 SGHRS and CDR2 YFSETQ. The J segment lost 2 bases and the V segment lost 0 bases, leaving 10 bases of the junction unmatched. The CDR3 extends over 18 amino acids. CDR3 loop: CASSLVLGTGASQETQYF. The DNA of the CDR3 is TGCGCCAGCAGCTTGGTTCTTGGGACAGGGGCTTCACAAGAGACCCAGTACTTC.

The chain employs TRBV27 and TRBJ2-7, with D tentatively TRBD2 (6 bases). The CDR3 consists of 20 residues. Trimming pared 10 bases from V and 1 base from J, leaving 35 bases between. Germline lookup yields CDR1 MNHEY and CDR2 SMNVEV (reference sequence). CDR3: CATMGWLIGGRHQASYEQYF. DNA of the CDR3: TGTGCCACCATGGGTTGGCTAATCGGGGGTCGGCATCAAGCGTCCTACGAGCAGTACTTC.

The rearrangement uses TRBV9 and TRBJ1-6, with D unclear. Germline CDR1 and CDR2: SGDLS and YYNGEE. The V end was cut by 3 bases, the J end by 0 bases, with 13 bases between. The CDR3 sequence is 17 residues long. The CDR3 here is CASSEEGWSSYNSPLHF. As DNA, the CDR3 is TGTGCCAGCAGCGAGGAGGGATGGTCCTCCTATAATTCACCCCTCCACTTT.

In its sample, this clone was seen once. The J gene is TRBJ1-2, the V gene TRBV18, with D possibly being TRBD1 (5 bases). The CDR3 extends over 16 amino acids. V gave up 4 bases and J gave up 4 bases, with 19 bases separating them. From germline, CDR1 is KGHSH and CDR2 LQKENI. The CDR3 here is CASSQQPGTNFYGYTF. CDR3 bases: TGTGCCAGCTCACAACAACCGGGGACGAATTTCTATGGCTACACCTTC.

Here the CDR3 DNA reads TGCACCAGCAGCCAAGATTTGAGGCGGGAGAGGGCAGATACGCAGTATTTT. Its protein product is CTSSQDLRRERADTQYF. The genes are TRBV1 and TRBJ2-3; the table's D call TRBD2 went unverified against the DNA. TRBV1 is annotated as a pseudogene. This CDR3 has 17 amino acids.

This chain connects TRBV6-5 to TRBJ2-3; 9 bases fit TRBD1. CDR1 is MNHEY, CDR2 SVGAGI, per germline. V was clipped by 0 bases and J by 5 bases; unmatched bases: 3. The CDR3 spans 15 residues. CDR3: CASSYSEGQGDTQYF. DNA of the CDR3: TGTGCCAGCAGTTACTCGGAGGGACAGGGAGATACGCAGTATTTT.

This chain joins TRBV7-7 and TRBJ2-1, with 7 bases lining up with TRBD2. V was clipped by 4 bases and J by 2 bases; unmatched bases: 8. The CDR3 totals 16 residues. Germline V gene lookup returns CDR1 SSHAT and CDR2 FNYEAQ (reference sequence). CDR3 nucleotides: TGTGCCAGCAGCTCTAGGCTAGCGGCAGCCTACAATGAGCAGTTCTTC. This translates into CASSSRLAAAYNEQFF.

J is TRBJ2-5 and V is TRBV24-1, with TRBD2 matching over 8 bases. The J segment lost 4 bases and the V segment lost 0 bases, leaving 3 bases of the junction unmatched. The CDR3 totals 15 residues. Germline CDR1 KGHDR, CDR2 SFDVKD. CDR3 coding DNA: TGTGCCACCAGTGATTTGGACCTAGCGGGAGAGACCCAGTACTTC. Its translation is CATSDLDLAGETQYF.

V is TRBV6-2 or TRBV6-3 and J is TRBJ1-5; D is undetermined. The CDR3 has 15 amino acids. Trimming took 2 bases from V and 2 from J, leaving 10 bases between them. The germline CDR1 and CDR2 sequences are MNHEY and SVGEGT. The CDR3 sequence: CASSYKLGGNQPQHF. The DNA of the CDR3 is TGTGCCAGCAGTTACAAGCTAGGCGGCAATCAGCCCCAGCATTTT.

The V and J genes are TRBV19 and TRBJ1-2, with 7 bases fitting TRBD1. Germline lookup yields CDR1 LNHDA and CDR2 SQIVND (reference sequence). The CDR3 sequence is 14 residues long. J gave up 7 bases and V 2 bases, and 7 bases lay outside the gene matches. The CDR3 sequence is CASSILTGAIGYTF. For the CDR3, the DNA is TGTGCCAGTAGTATATTAACAGGGGCGATTGGCTACACCTTC.

The chain carries TRBV28 and TRBJ2-1; D ambiguous. Germline-derived CDR1 and CDR2 are MDHEN and SYDVKM. Deletions cut 4 bases from V and 3 bases from J, with 10 bases between. This CDR3 contains 14 residues. For the CDR3, the DNA is TGTGCCAGCAGTTCCCATGATCGCTACAATGAGCAGTTCTTC. It translates to CASSSHDRYNEQFF. The whole variable domain, filled in from reference TRBV28 and TRBJ2-1, reads DVKVTQSSRYLVKRTGEKVFLECVQDMDHENMFWYRQDPGLGLRLIYFSYDVKMKEKGDIPEGYSVSREKKERFSLILESASTNQTSMYLCASSSHDRYNEQFFGPGTRLTVL.

V and J are TRBV4-3 and TRBJ2-6; no firm D call. Trimming shortened V by 0 bases and J by 1 base, and 7 bases separated the two germline ends. The CDR3 has 16 residues. Germline V gene lookup returns CDR1 LGHNA and CDR2 YSLEER. The CDR3 spells CASSQDRTSGANVLTF. CDR3 coding DNA: TGCGCCAGCAGCCAAGATAGGACGTCTGGGGCCAACGTCCTGACTTTC.

The chain employs TRBV5-1 and TRBJ2-7; 8 bases are shared with TRBD1. Trimming cost V 6 bases and J 0 bases; bases outside gene matches: 8. Germline CDR1 reads SGHRS; CDR2 reads YFSETQ. CDR3 length: 15 amino acids. The CDR3 reads CASKTSGTGSYEQYF. The CDR3, as DNA: TGCGCCAGCAAGACGTCCGGGACAGGCTCCTACGAGCAGTACTTC.

V gene TRBV5-5 combines with J gene TRBJ2-7; tentative D call: TRBD2 (7 bases). Germline loops: CDR1 SGHKS, CDR2 YYEKEE (reference sequence). This CDR3 contains 15 residues. Trimming stripped 2 bases from V and 3 bases from J, with 15 bases between. The DNA for the CDR3 is TGTGCCAGCAGCTTAGGGGGGAGGGAGATCTACGAGCAGTACTTC. Translated, it gives CASSLGGREIYEQYF.

This rearrangement joins TRBV6-5 to TRBJ1-2; the D gene is possibly TRBD1 (5 bases). Trimming shortened V by 6 bases and J by 5 bases, and 16 bases separated the two germline ends. The CDR3 contains 14 residues. Germline assignment: CDR1 MNHEY and CDR2 SVGAGI. The CDR3 sequence is CASRPGGGSYGYTF. The CDR3 region has the DNA TGTGCCAGCAGGCCCGGGGGGGGTTCTTATGGCTACACCTTC.

This chain uses TRBV5-1 with TRBJ2-7; 8 positions agree with TRBD2. There are 16 residues in the CDR3. CDR1 SGHRS and CDR2 YFSETQ come from the germline V gene. Unmatched junction bases numbered 8, after V lost 0 bases and J lost 3 bases. The CDR3 region has the DNA TGCGCCAGCAGCTTGGCCGGGTTAGCGGGATACTACGAGCAGTACTTC. Its translation: CASSLAGLAGYYEQYF.

This chain links TRBV7-6 with TRBJ2-2; D uncertain. Germline CDR1 reads SGHVS; CDR2 reads FNYEAQ. The V gene lost 7 bases and the J gene lost 6 bases, with 15 bases spanning the gap. The CDR3 is made up of 14 amino acids. CDR3 region: CASTLNVVAGELFF. The CDR3 nucleotides read TGTGCCAGCACCCTTAATGTGGTGGCCGGGGAGCTGTTTTTT.